This record covers a single TCR beta chain. The entry originates in a study of beta chain features in type 1 diabetes. Germline V gene sequence: CDR1 LNHDA, CDR2 SQIVND (reference sequence). The V and J ends lost 8 bases and 0 bases, in that order; junction bases with no gene match: 5. The CDR3 length is 14 residues. TCRB transcripts that were expressed got sequenced, as all of the isolated RNA had been reverse transcribed. TCRdb keeps only in-frame clones here, not all; method: immunoSEQ multiplex PCR. The sample has more than 140,000 clones, 9% to 10% seen once. The sequencing input was central memory CD4+ T cells from blood. The V call is TRBV19, the J call TRBJ2-3, with TRBD2 matching 7 bases. The TCR was taken from a woman between 40 and 55 years old in good health. In nucleotides, the CDR3 is TGTGCCAGTGGTACTAGCGCTAGCACAGATACGCAGTATTTT. Residues: CASGTSASTDTQYF.